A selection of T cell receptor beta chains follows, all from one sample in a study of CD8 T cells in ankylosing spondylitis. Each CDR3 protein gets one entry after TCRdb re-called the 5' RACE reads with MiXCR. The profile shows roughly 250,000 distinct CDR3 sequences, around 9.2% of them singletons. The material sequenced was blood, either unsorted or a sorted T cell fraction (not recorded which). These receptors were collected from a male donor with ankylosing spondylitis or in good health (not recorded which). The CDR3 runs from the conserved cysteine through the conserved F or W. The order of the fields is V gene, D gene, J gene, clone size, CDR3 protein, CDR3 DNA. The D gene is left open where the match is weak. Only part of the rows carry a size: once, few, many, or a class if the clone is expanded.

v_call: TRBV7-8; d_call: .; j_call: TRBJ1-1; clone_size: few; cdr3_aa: CASSLARNRHTEAFF; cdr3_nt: TGTGCCAGCAGCTTAGCGCGAAACAGGCACACTGAAGCTTTCTTT
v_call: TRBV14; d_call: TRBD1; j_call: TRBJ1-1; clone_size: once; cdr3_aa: CASSTRGLGNTEAFF; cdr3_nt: TGTGCCAGCAGCACCAGGGGGCTCGGGAACACTGAAGCTTTCTTT
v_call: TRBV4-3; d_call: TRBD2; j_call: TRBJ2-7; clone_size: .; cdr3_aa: CASSREGSPYEQYF; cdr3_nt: TGCGCCAGCAGCAGGGAGGGCTCCCCCTACGAGCAGTACTTC
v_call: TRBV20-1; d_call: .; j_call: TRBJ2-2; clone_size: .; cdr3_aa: CSAAMTPNTGELFF; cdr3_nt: TGCAGTGCTGCAATGACTCCGAACACCGGGGAGCTGTTTTTT
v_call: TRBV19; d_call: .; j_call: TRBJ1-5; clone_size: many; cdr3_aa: CASKGGAHQPQHF; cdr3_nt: TGTGCCAGCAAGGGGGGGGCCCATCAGCCCCAGCATTTT
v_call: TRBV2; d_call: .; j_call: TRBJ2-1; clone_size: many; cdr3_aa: CASSRTPSYNEQFF; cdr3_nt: TGTGCCAGCAGCCGGACACCCTCCTACAATGAGCAGTTCTTC
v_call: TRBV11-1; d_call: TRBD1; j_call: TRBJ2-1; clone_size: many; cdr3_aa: CASSLTGSNEQFF; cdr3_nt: TGTGCCAGCAGCTTGACAGGGAGCAATGAGCAGTTCTTC
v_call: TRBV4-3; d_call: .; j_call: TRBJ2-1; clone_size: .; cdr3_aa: CASSQVFSAQGNEQFF; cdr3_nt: TGCGCCAGCAGCCAAGTCTTTAGCGCCCAGGGCAATGAGCAGTTCTTC
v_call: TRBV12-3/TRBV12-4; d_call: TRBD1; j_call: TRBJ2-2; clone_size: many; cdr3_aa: CASSFGGQGTGELFF; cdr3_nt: TGTGCCAGCAGTTTCGGGGGACAGGGCACCGGGGAGCTGTTTTTT
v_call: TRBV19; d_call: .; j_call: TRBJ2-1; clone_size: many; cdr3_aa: CASSSPRVSYNEQFF; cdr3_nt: TGTGCCAGTAGCTCCCCGAGGGTCTCCTACAATGAGCAGTTCTTC
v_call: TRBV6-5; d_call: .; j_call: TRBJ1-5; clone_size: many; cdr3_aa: CASSYPQGPQHF; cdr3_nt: TGTGCCAGCAGTTACCCGCAAGGGCCCCAGCATTTT
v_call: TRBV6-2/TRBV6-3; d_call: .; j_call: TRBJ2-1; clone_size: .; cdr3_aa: CASSYRRESPYNEQFF; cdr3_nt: TGTGCCAGCAGTTACAGGAGGGAGAGCCCCTACAATGAGCAGTTCTTC
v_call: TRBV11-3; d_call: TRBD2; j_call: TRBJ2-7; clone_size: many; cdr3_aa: CASSLSAGTSGRSYF; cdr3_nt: TGTGCCAGCAGCTTAAGTGCCGGGACTAGCGGGCGTTCGTACTTC
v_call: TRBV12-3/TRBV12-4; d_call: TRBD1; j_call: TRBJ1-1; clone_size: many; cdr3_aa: CASKRTGEAFF; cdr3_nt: TGTGCCAGCAAGCGGACAGGGGAAGCTTTCTTT
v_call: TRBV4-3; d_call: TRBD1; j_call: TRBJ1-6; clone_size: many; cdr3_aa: CASSRLDRGNSPLHF; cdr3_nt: TGCGCCAGCAGCCGCCTGGACAGGGGTAATTCACCCCTCCACTTT
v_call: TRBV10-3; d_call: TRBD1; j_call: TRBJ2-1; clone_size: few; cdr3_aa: CAIILDRDNEQFF; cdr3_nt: TGTGCCATCATCTTGGACAGGGACAATGAGCAGTTCTTC
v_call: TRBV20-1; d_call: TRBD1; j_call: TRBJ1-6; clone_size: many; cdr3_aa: CSARSGGDSPLHF; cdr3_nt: TGCAGTGCTAGATCAGGGGGGGATTCACCCCTCCACTTT
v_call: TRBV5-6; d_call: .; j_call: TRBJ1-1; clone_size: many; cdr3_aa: CASSLPIMLNTEAFF; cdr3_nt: TGTGCCAGCAGCTTGCCGATAATGTTGAACACTGAAGCTTTCTTT
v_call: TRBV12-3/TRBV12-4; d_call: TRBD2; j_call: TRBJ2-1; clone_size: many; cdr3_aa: CASSVAGLYNEQFF; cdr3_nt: TGTGCCAGCAGTGTAGCGGGACTCTACAATGAGCAGTTCTTC
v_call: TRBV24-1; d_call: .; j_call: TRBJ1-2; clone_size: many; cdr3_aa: CATMGPGGYTF; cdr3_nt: TGTGCCACCATGGGACCTGGTGGCTACACCTTC
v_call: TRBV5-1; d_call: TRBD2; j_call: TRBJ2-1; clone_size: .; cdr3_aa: CASSILAGAVEQFF; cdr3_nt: TGCGCCAGCAGTATTCTAGCGGGAGCGGTTGAGCAGTTCTTC
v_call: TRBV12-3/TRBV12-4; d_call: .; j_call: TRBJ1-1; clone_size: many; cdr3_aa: CASSPNTNRYTEAFF; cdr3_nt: TGTGCCAGCAGTCCTAACACGAACCGCTACACTGAAGCTTTCTTT
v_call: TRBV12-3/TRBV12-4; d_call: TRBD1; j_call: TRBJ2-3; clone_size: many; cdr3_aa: CASSLRQGRVTDTQYF; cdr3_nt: TGTGCCAGCAGTCTCCGACAGGGAAGGGTTACAGATACGCAGTATTTT
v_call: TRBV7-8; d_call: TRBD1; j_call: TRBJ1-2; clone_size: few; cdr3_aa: CASSLGGTAYAYGYTF; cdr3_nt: TGTGCCAGCAGCTTAGGGGGGACAGCCTACGCCTATGGCTACACCTTC
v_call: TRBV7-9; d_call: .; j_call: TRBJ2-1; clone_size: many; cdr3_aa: CASSLLIAFDEQFF; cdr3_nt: TGTGCCAGCAGCTTATTAATAGCTTTCGATGAGCAGTTCTTC
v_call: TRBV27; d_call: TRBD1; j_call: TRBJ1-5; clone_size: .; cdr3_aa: CASRPTDRGDNQPQHF; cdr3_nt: TGTGCCAGCAGGCCTACAGACAGGGGGGATAACCAGCCCCAGCATTTT
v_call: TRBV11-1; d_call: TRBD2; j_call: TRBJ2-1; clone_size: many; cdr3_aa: CASSLEPRTSGSSYNEQFF; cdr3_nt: TGTGCCAGCAGCTTAGAACCTCGGACTAGCGGGAGCTCCTACAATGAGCAGTTCTTC
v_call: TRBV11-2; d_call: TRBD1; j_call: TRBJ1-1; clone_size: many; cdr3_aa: CASSFPTGMNTEAFF; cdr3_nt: TGTGCCAGCAGCTTCCCGACAGGGATGAACACTGAAGCTTTCTTT
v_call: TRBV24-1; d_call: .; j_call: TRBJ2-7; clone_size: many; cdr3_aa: CATSEAGTPPYEQYF; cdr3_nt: TGTGCCACCAGTGAGGCCGGGACTCCGCCCTACGAGCAGTACTTC
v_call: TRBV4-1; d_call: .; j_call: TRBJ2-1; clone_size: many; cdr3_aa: CASSQPSEGDEQFF; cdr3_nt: TGCGCCAGCAGCCAACCATCGGAGGGTGATGAGCAGTTCTTC
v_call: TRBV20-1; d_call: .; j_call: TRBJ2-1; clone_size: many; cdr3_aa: CSASPLLERNEQFF; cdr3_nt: TGCAGTGCTAGTCCTCTCCTGGAGCGCAATGAGCAGTTCTTC
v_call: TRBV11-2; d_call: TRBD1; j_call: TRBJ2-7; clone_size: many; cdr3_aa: CASSLLSGQKSLGGAYEQYF; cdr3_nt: TGTGCCAGCAGCTTACTCTCGGGACAGAAAAGCTTAGGTGGTGCCTACGAGCAGTACTTC
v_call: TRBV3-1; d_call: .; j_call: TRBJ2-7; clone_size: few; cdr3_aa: CASSQEEGRSYEQYF; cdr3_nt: TGTGCCAGCAGCCAAGAAGAGGGGCGCTCCTACGAGCAGTACTTC
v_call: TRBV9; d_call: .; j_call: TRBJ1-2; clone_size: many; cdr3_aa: CASSVGDGPYGYTF; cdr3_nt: TGTGCCAGCAGCGTAGGGGACGGACCCTATGGCTACACCTTC
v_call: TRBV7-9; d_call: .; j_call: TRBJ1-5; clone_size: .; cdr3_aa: CASSPLRADQPQHF; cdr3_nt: TGTGCCAGCAGCCCCCTAAGAGCCGATCAGCCCCAGCATTTT
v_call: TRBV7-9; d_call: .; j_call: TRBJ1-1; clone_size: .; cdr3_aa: CASSLELLGTEAFF; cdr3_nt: TGTGCCAGCAGCTTAGAATTGCTTGGCACTGAAGCTTTCTTT